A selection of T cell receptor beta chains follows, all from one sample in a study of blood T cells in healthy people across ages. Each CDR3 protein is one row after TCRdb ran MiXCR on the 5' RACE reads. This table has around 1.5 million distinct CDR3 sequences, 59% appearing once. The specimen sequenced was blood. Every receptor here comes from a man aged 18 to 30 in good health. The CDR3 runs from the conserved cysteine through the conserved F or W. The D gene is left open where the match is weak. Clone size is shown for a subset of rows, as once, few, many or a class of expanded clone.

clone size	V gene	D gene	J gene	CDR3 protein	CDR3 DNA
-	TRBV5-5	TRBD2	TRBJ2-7	CASNARGGRTGYEQYF	TGTGCCAGCAACGCCCGCGGGGGAAGGACCGGATACGAGCAGTACTTC
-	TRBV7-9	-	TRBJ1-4	CASSLVGTNEKLFF	TGTGCCAGCAGCTTAGTGGGCACTAATGAAAAACTGTTTTTT
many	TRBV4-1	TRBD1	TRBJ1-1	CASSQAHRGRTEAFF	TGCGCCAGCAGCCAAGCTCACAGGGGAAGGACTGAAGCTTTCTTT
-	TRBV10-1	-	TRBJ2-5	CASRGIRETQYF	TGCGCCAGCAGGGGAATACGGGAGACCCAGTACTTC
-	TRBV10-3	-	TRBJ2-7	CAISETGPLSYEQYF	TGTGCCATCAGTGAAACGGGACCGCTCTCCTACGAGCAGTACTTC
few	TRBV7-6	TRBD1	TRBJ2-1	CASSLRQGANEQFF	TGTGCCAGCAGCTTGAGACAGGGGGCCAATGAGCAGTTCTTC
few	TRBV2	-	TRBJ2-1	CASSEAAVGQFF	TGTGCCAGCAGTGAGGCTGCTGTGGGGCAGTTCTTC
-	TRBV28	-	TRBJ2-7	CASSLVTTPWEQYF	TGTGCCAGCAGTTTAGTGACTACCCCCTGGGAGCAGTACTTC
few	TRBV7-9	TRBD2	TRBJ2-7	CASSSRLAGGSYEQYF	TGTGCCAGCAGCTCAAGACTAGCGGGAGGATCCTACGAGCAGTACTTC
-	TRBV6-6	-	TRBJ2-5	CASRAGNQETQYF	TGTGCCAGCCGGGCGGGCAACCAAGAGACCCAGTACTTC
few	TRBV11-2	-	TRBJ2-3	CASSYMEATDTQYF	TGTGCCAGCAGCTATATGGAGGCGACTGATACGCAGTATTTT
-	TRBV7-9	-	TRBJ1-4	CASTTQDGEKLFF	TGTGCCAGCACCACACAGGATGGTGAAAAACTGTTTTTT
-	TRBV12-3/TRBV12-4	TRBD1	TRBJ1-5	CASSLVGTGRNQPQHF	TGTGCCAGCAGTTTAGTTGGGACAGGCCGAAATCAGCCCCAGCATTTT
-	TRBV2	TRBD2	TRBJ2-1	CASSSGTSGSQQFF	TGTGCCAGCAGTTCCGGGACTAGCGGGAGTCAGCAGTTCTTC
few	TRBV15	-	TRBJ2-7	CATSVPYQGRREQYF	TGTGCCACCAGCGTACCCTATCAGGGGCGACGCGAGCAGTACTTC
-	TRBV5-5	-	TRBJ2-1	CASSLIWRGRDLYNEQFF	TGTGCCAGCAGCTTGATCTGGAGGGGGCGAGATCTTTACAATGAGCAGTTCTTC
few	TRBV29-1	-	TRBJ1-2	CSVGGFIDDPLKYDGYTF	TGCAGCGTTGGGGGCTTTATTGACGACCCATTAAAGTATGATGGCTACACCTTC
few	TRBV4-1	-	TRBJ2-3	CASSQVARSLDTQYF	TGCGCCAGCAGCCAAGTTGCAAGGTCTTTAGATACGCAGTATTTT
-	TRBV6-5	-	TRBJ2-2	CASSYVVLRPGELFF	TGTGCCAGCAGTTACGTTGTGTTACGACCCGGGGAGCTGTTTTTT
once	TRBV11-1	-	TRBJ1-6	CASSPAGNYNSPLHF	TGTGCCAGCAGCCCGGCGGGGAACTATAATTCACCCCTCCACTTT
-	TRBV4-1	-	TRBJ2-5	CASSGGVNDNEQYF	TGCGCCAGCAGCGGGGGAGTTAACGACAATGAGCAGTACTTC
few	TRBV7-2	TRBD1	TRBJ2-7	CASSPLPGQFSYEQYF	TGTGCCAGCAGCCCTCTCCCGGGACAGTTCTCCTACGAGCAGTACTTC
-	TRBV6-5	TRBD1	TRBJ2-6	CASSTETGGPRLFGANVLTF	TGTGCCAGCAGTACCGAAACAGGGGGCCCCAGGTTATTCGGGGCCAACGTCCTGACTTTC
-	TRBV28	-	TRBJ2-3	CASNERAGTDTQYF	TGTGCCAGCAACGAACGAGCTGGCACAGATACGCAGTATTTT
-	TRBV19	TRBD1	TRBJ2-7	CASSSPGQSAYEQYF	TGTGCCAGTAGTTCTCCGGGACAGTCAGCCTACGAGCAGTACTTC
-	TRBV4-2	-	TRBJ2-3	CASTSKYAGPLRDTQYF	TGTGCCAGCACCTCCAAGTACGCGGGCCCCCTGAGGGATACGCAGTATTTT
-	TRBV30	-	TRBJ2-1	CAIGGGYEQFF	TGTGCCATCGGGGGTGGTTATGAGCAGTTCTTC
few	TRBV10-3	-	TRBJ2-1	CAISESTQGWNEQFF	TGTGCCATCAGTGAGTCGACCCAGGGGTGGAATGAGCAGTTCTTC
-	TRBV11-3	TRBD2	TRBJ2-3	CASSSSGRVTDTQYF	TGTGCCAGCAGCTCAAGCGGGAGGGTCACAGATACGCAGTATTTT
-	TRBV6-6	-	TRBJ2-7	CASQDLTYEQYF	TGTGCCAGCCAGGACTTAACCTACGAGCAGTACTTC
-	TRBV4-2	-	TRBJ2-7	CASSQGVGPNYEQYF	TGTGCCAGCAGCCAAGGGGTCGGTCCTAACTACGAGCAGTACTTC
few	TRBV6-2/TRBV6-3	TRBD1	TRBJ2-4	CASSAWDSRAKNIQYF	TGTGCCAGCAGCGCTTGGGACAGCAGAGCCAAAAACATTCAGTACTTC
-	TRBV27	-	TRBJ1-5	CASGELNQPQHF	TGTGCCAGCGGGGAGTTAAATCAGCCCCAGCATTTT
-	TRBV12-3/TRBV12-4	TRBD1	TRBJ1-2	CASSVSQGAHGYTF	TGTGCCAGCAGTGTAAGTCAGGGGGCCCATGGCTACACCTTC
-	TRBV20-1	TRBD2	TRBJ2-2	CSALSGGGTGELFF	TGCAGTGCGCTCAGCGGGGGTGGCACCGGGGAGCTGTTTTTT
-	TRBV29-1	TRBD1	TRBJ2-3	CSVEGYGGEDRGTDTQYF	TGCAGCGTTGAAGGATATGGGGGTGAGGACAGGGGCACAGATACGCAGTATTTT
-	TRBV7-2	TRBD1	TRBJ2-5	CASSLVGDSPWATQYF	TGTGCCAGCAGCTTAGTGGGGGACAGCCCCTGGGCGACCCAGTACTTC
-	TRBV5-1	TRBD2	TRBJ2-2	CASSLDAGGSTGELFF	TGCGCCAGCAGCTTGGATGCGGGAGGGAGCACCGGGGAGCTGTTTTTT
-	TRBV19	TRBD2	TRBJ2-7	CASSPISGRFYEQYF	TGTGCCAGTAGTCCCATTAGCGGGAGGTTCTACGAGCAGTACTTC
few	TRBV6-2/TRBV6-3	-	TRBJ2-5	CASSYPRGGPVSPETQYF	TGTGCCAGCAGTTACCCGCGGGGAGGTCCAGTCAGTCCGGAGACCCAGTACTTC
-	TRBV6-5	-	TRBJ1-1	CASSYGSSAFF	TGTGCCAGCAGTTACGGCAGTTCAGCTTTCTTT
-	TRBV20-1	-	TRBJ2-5	CSARVPEETQYF	TGCAGTGCTAGAGTCCCTGAAGAGACCCAGTACTTC
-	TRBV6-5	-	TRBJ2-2	CASSYSEDLITGELFF	TGTGCCAGCAGTTACTCCGAAGACTTGATCACCGGGGAGCTGTTTTTT
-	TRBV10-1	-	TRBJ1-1	CASGDRDTEAFF	TGCGCCAGCGGAGACCGGGACACTGAAGCTTTCTTT
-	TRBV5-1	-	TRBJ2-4	CASSLARMDIQYF	TGCGCCAGCAGCTTGGCCCGTATGGACATTCAGTACTTC
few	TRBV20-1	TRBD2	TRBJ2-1	CSAQDFPGLVTNEQFF	TGCAGTGCCCAAGATTTTCCGGGACTAGTGACCAATGAGCAGTTCTTC
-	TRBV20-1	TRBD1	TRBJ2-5	CSTIDRGPTETQYF	TGCAGTACTATTGACAGGGGGCCGACGGAGACCCAGTACTTC
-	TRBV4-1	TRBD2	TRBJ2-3	CASSSRLADGTDTQYF	TGCGCCAGCAGCTCGAGACTAGCGGACGGCACAGATACGCAGTATTTT
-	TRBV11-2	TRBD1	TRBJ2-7	CASSSPRGPREQYF	TGTGCCAGCAGCTCACCTAGGGGGCCGAGGGAGCAGTACTTC
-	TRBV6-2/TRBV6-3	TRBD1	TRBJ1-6	CASSYAGQGVSPLHF	TGTGCCAGCAGTTACGCGGGACAGGGCGTCTCACCCCTCCACTTT
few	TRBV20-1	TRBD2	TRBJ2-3	CSARWREADTQYF	TGCAGTGCTAGGTGGCGGGAGGCAGATACGCAGTATTTT
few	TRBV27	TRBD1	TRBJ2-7	CASSLQGARVYEQYF	TGTGCCAGCAGTCTACAGGGGGCCAGAGTCTACGAGCAGTACTTC